The T cell receptor (beta chain) under discussion was sequenced for a study of cytomegalovirus exposure and HLA in healthy donors. Vbeta (60) and Jbeta (13) primers were used in the PCR. Measured with immunoSEQ multiplex PCR; TCRdb has only the in-frame clones, and not every one. The repertoire consists of roughly 140,000 clones, with over 75% occurring once and the leading ten covering around 0.7%. Germline CDR1 and CDR2: SGHDT and YYEEEE. This CDR3 is 16 amino acids long. The V and J ends lost 4 bases and 1 base, in that order; junction bases with no gene match: 7. Sequenced input: PBMCs. The receptor was derived from a male donor in good health and CMV-seronegative. The V call is TRBV5-6, the J call TRBJ1-1, with 10 bases lining up with TRBD1. This chain's CDR3 is CASSPGTGAANTEAFF. DNA of the CDR3: TGTGCCAGCAGCCCCGGGACAGGGGCCGCGAACACTGAAGCTTTCTTT.